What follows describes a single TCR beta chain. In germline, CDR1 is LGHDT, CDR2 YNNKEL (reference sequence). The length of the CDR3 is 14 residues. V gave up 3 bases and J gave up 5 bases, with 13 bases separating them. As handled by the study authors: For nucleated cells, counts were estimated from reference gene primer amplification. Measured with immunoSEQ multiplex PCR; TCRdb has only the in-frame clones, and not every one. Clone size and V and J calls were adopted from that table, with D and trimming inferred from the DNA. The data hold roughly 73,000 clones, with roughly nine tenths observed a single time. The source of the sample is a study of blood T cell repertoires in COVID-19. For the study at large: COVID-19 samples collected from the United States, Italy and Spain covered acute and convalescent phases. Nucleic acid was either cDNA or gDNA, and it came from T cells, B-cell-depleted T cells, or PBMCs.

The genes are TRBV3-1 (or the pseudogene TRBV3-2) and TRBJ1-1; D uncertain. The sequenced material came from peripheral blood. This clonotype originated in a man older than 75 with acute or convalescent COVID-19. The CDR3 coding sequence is TGTGCCAGCAGCCAGGGTTCCGGAGGGACTGAAGCTTTCTTT. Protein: CASSQGSGGTEAFF.